This T cell receptor (beta chain) is drawn from a study of shared clonotypes between healthy human individuals. Study information: Contributing individuals were a couple of females and a few males aged 18 to 49.

Sequencing was performed with immunoSEQ multiplex PCR; in TCRdb, only in-frame clones are kept and a portion is missing. The profile covers millions of clones, with approximately 95% appearing a single time and around 1.1% taken by the ten largest. This clone has just a few counts. There are 15 residues in the CDR3. CDR1 is SGHDT and CDR2 is YYEEEE in the germline V gene. After removal of 7 bases from V and 2 bases from J, the junction contained 10 bases not matched to a gene. Cells designated naive CD8 were CD45RO-negative and were positively selected for CCR7, with terminally differentiated effector memory CD45RA+ cells excluded.

The clonotype comes from a man between 18 and 29 years old in good health. The sequenced sample was naive CD8+ T cells sorted from blood. The chain has TRBV5-6 and TRBJ2-7; 9 bases are shared with TRBD2. The CDR3 nucleotides read TGTGCCAGCCCCCCCGGGGGACTAGCAACCTACGAGCAGTACTTC. Protein product: CASPPGGLATYEQYF. The full variable domain, completed using reference TRBV5-6 and TRBJ2-7, is DAGVTQSPTHLIKTRGQQVTLRCSPKSGHDTVSWYQQALGQGPQFIFQYYEEEERQRGNFPDRFSGHQFPNYSSELNVNALLLGDSALYLCASPPGGLATYEQYFGPGTRLTVT.